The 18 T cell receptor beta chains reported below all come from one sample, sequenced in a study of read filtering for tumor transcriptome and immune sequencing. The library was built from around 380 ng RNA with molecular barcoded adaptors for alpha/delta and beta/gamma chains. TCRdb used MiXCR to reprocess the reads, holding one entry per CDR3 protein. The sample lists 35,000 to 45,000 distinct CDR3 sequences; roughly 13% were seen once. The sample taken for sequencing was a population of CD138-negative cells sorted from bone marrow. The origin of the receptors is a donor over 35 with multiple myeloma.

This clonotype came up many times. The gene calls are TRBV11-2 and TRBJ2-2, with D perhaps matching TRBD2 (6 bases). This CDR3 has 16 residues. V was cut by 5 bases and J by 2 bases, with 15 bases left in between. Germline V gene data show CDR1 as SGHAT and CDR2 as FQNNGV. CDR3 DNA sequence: TGTGCCAGCAGCCCCCGCGGAGGGACTAACACCGGGGAGCTGTTTTTT. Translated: CASSPRGGTNTGELFF.

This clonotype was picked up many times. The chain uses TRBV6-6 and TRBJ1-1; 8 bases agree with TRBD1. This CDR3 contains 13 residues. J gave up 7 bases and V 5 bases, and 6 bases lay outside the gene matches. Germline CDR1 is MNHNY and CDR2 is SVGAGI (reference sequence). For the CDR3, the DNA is TGTGCCAGCAGTGACAGGGGTGAAGGTGAAGCTTTCTTT. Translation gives CASSDRGEGEAFF.

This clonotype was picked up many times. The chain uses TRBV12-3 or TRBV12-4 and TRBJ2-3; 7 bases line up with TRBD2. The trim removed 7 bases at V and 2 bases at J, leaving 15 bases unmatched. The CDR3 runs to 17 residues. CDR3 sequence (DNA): TGTGCCAGCACCCACCCTGGGCCCGGGACTATCACAGATACGCAGTATTTT. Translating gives CASTHPGPGTITDTQYF.

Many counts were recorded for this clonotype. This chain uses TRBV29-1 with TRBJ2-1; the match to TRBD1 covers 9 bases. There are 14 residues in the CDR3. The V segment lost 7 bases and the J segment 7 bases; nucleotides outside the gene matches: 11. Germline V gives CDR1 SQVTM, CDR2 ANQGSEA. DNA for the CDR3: TGCAGCGCCCAGGGACAGGGAAATTGGAATGAGCAGTTCTTC. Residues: CSAQGQGNWNEQFF.

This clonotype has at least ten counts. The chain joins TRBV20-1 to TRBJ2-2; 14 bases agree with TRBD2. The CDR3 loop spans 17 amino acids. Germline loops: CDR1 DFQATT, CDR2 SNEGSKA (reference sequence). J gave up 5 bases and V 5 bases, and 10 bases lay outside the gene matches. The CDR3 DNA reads TGCAGTGCTGGGGCGGGACTAGCGGGAGTCGGAACCGGGGAGCTGTTTTTT. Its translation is CSAGAGLAGVGTGELFF.

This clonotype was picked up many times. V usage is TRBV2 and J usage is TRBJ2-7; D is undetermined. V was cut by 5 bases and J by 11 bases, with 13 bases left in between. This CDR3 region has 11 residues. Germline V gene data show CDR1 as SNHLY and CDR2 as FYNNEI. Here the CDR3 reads CASSIKSQEYF. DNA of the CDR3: TGTGCCAGCAGTATTAAGAGCCAAGAGTACTTC. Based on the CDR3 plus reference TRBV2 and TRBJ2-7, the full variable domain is EPEVTQTPSHQVTQMGQEVILRCVPISNHLYFYWYRQILGQKVEFLVSFYNNEISEKSEIFDDQFSVERPDGSNFTLKIRSTKLEDSAMYFCASSIKSQEYFGPGTRLTVT.

CDR3 DNA sequence: TGTGCCAGCAGTCCAGGACAGGGAGGCCCTGGGGGGTTCTACAATGAGCAGTTCTTC. Amino acids: CASSPGQGGPGGFYNEQFF. This chain uses TRBV6-2 or TRBV6-3 with TRBJ2-1; 8 bases are shared with TRBD1. The V gene's germline CDR1 is MNHEY and CDR2 SVGEGT. V was pared by 5 bases and J by 3 bases, with 18 bases of the junction left unmatched. The CDR3 has 19 amino acids.

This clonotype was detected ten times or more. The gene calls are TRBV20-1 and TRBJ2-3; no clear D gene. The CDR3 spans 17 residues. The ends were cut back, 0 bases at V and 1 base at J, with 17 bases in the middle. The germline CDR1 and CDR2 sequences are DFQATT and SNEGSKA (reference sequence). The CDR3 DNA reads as TGCAGTGCTAGAGACCCACACGGAGTAGACCGCACAGATACGCAGTATTTT. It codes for CSARDPHGVDRTDTQYF.

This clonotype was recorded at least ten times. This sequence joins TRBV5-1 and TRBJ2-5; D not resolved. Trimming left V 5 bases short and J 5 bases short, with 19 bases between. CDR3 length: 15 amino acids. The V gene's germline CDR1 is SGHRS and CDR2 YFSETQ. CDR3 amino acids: CASSGLFGVLETQYF. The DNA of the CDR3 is TGCGCCAGCAGTGGCCTTTTTGGGGTCCTCGAGACCCAGTACTTC.

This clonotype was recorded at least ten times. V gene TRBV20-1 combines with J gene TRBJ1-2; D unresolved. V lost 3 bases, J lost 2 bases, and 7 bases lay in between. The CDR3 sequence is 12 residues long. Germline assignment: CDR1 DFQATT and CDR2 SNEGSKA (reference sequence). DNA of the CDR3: TGCAGTGCTAGGGGCAGCAACTATGGCTACACCTTC. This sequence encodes CSARGSNYGYTF.

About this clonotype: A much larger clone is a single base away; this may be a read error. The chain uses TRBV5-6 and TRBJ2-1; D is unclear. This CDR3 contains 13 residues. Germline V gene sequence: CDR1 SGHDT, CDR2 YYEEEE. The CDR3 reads CASSPVSYDEQFF. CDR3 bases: TGTGCCAGCAGCCCCGTATCCTACGATGAGCAGTTCTTC.

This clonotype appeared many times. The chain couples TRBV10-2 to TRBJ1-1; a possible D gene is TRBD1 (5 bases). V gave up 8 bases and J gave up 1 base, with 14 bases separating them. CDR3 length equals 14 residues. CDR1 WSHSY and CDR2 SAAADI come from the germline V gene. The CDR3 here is CASASLGANTEAFF. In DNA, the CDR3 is TGCGCCAGCGCAAGCCTCGGGGCGAACACTGAAGCTTTCTTT.

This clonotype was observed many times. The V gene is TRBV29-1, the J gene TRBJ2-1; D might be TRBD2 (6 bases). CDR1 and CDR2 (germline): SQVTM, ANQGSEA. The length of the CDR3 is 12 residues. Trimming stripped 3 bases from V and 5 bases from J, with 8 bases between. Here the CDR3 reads CSVEGLHNEQFF. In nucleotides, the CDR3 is TGCAGCGTTGAGGGACTTCACAATGAGCAGTTCTTC.

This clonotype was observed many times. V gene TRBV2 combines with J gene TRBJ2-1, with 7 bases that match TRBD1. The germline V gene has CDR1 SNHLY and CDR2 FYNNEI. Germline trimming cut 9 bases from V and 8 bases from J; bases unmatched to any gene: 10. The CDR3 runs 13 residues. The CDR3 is CARNGYRGHEQFF. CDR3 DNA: TGTGCCAGAAACGGGTACAGGGGCCATGAGCAGTTCTTC.

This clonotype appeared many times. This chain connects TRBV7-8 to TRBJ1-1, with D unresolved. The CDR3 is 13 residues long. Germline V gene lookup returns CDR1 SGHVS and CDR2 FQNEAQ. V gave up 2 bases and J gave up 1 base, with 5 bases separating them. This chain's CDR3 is CASSLHRNTEAFF. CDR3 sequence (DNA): TGTGCCAGCAGCTTACATCGGAACACTGAAGCTTTCTTT.

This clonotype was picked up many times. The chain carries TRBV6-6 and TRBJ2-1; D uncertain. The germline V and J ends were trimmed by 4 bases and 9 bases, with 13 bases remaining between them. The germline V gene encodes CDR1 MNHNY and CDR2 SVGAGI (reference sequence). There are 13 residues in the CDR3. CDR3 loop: CASSLHGLAEQFF. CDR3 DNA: TGTGCCAGCAGTTTACATGGATTAGCTGAGCAGTTCTTC.

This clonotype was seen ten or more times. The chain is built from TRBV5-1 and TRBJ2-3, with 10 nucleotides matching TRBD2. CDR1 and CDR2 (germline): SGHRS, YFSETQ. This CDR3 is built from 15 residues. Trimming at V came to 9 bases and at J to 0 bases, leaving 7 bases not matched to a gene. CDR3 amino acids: CATTRTSGSTDTQYF. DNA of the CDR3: TGCGCCACCACCCGGACTAGCGGAAGCACAGATACGCAGTATTTT.

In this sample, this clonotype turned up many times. The CDR3 coding sequence is TGTGCCAGCAGTTTCTCCACAGGGAACGAGCAGTACTTC. It encodes CASSFSTGNEQYF. The V gene is TRBV6-5, the J gene TRBJ2-7, with D possibly matching TRBD1 (6 bases). This CDR3 is built from 13 residues. Germline CDR1 reads MNHEY; CDR2 reads SVGAGI. V gave up 4 bases and J gave up 5 bases, with 12 bases separating them.